The present entry profiles one TCR beta chain with its context. As yet, its antigen is unknown. The data were taken from a study of vaccination effects on CD4 cells after COVID-19. Overall study context: Samples were given by two convalescent patients 16 days and one week before vaccination.

Clones were read by immunoSEQ multiplex PCR, and TCRdb kept only the in-frame ones, dropping some. The table records about 37,000 clones, 73% of them present only once. ViraFEST expansion of antigen-specific CD4+ T cells with viral peptide pools preceded sequencing. Subsequent to a culture period of under 11 days, CD4+ T cells were isolated. This individual tested PCR-positive for SARS-CoV-2 infection between March and December 2020. Each well held approximately 2.2 million PBMC cultured with around 9.4 ug/ml peptides and 9.5 to 10 IU/ml IL-2. This CDR3 is 11 amino acids long. Between the trimmed V and J ends, which lost 2 bases and 5 bases, there was a span of 0 bases. Germline V gene lookup returns CDR1 SGHNT and CDR2 YENEEA.

V usage is TRBV11-3 and J usage is TRBJ2-2; D is ambiguous. The sequenced sample was CD4+ T cells from PBMCs cultured with a peptide pool, obtained before COVID-19 vaccination. The clonotype comes from a human donor who had a prior SARS-CoV-2 infection. The CDR3 nucleotides read TGTGCCAGCAGCTTAACCGGGGAGCTGTTTTTT. Protein: CASSLTGELFF.